This note documents a single T cell receptor beta chain sequence. This PCR relied on a set of 60 Vbeta primers and 13 Jbeta primers. Repertoires were generated with immunoSEQ multiplex PCR, while TCRdb's copy carries only in-frame clones and drops some. The data contain under 110,000 clones, about four fifths of them seen just once; the ten biggest clones take up under 8%. This specimen belongs to a study of cytomegalovirus exposure and HLA in healthy donors. About the study: Of the donors genotyped, several hundred in all, 65% to 90% fell in the Caucasian-associated ancestry cluster.

The germline V and J ends were trimmed by 3 bases and 7 bases, with 21 bases remaining between them. The CDR3 is made up of 16 amino acids. Germline CDR1 MNHEY, CDR2 SMNVEV (reference sequence). The source of this sequence is a woman aged 45-60 years in good health and CMV-seropositive. What was sequenced was PBMCs. The V and J genes are TRBV27 and TRBJ1-2; possibly TRBD1 for D (5 bases). The CDR3, as DNA: TGTGCCAGCAGTTTTGGTCTGGGAGGACACTTACTTGGCTACACCTTC. This codes for CASSFGLGGHLLGYTF.